The 15 T cell receptor beta chains below come from one sample, sequenced in a study of OX40 agonist ivuxolimab in advanced cancers. The protocol was immunoSEQ multiplex PCR, while the TCRdb copy is restricted to in-frame clones and leaves out a portion. The data show roughly 40,000 clones, roughly 88% seen once. Sample: CD4+ or CD8+ T cells sorted from blood, taken in a trial of the OX40 agonist ivuxolimab. The receptors originated from an adult with an advanced solid tumor such as melanoma, head and neck, liver or kidney cancer.

The chain recombines TRBV9 with TRBJ1-6, with a tentative D call TRBD1 (6 bases). This CDR3 comprises 16 residues. Looked up from germline, CDR1 is SGDLS and CDR2 is YYNGEE. Between the trimmed V and J ends, which lost 2 bases and 6 bases, there was a span of 15 bases. DNA for the CDR3: TGTGCCAGCAGCGTGGACAGACAAAACGCTAATTCACCCCTCCACTTT. Translated, it gives CASSVDRQNANSPLHF.

The V gene is TRBV27, the J gene TRBJ2-7, with a weak D call TRBD2 (6 bases). V was pared by 4 bases and J by 3 bases, with 13 bases between. The germline V gene has CDR1 MNHEY and CDR2 SMNVEV (reference sequence). The CDR3 covers 14 residues. CDR3: CASSYFRGSYEQYV. In nucleotides, the CDR3 is TGTGCCAGCAGTTACTTCCGGGGGAGCTACGAGCAGTACGTC.

The chain combines TRBV4-3 with TRBJ2-7; TRBD1 matches at 7 bases. Trimming cost V 1 base and J 0 bases; bases outside gene matches: 3. The V gene's germline CDR1 is LGHNA and CDR2 YSLEER. The CDR3 sequence is 15 residues long. The CDR3 loop reads CASSQGAGGSYEQYF. The CDR3 nucleotides are TGCGCCAGCAGCCAAGGGGCAGGGGGCTCCTACGAGCAGTACTTC.

The chain combines TRBV10-3 with TRBJ2-7; 10 bases line up with TRBD1. Trimming removed 8 bases from V and 3 bases from J; junction bases left unmatched: 4. Germline V lookup: CDR1 ENHRY, CDR2 SYGVKD. The length of the CDR3 is 13 residues. This chain's CDR3 is CAISRDRGYEQYF. Here the CDR3 DNA reads TGTGCCATCTCCCGGGACAGGGGCTACGAGCAGTACTTC.

This clone has a handful of counts. J is TRBJ1-1 and V is TRBV7-9, with a weak D call TRBD1 (5 bases). The CDR3 totals 14 residues. Germline CDR1 is SEHNR and CDR2 is FQNEAQ (reference sequence). V was trimmed by 6 bases and J by 1 base, leaving 12 bases between them. Here the CDR3 reads CASRVGGTNTEAFF. As DNA, the CDR3 is TGTGCCAGCAGGGTCGGAGGGACGAACACTGAAGCTTTCTTT.

This rearrangement joins TRBV10-3 to TRBJ1-5, with 9 nucleotides matching TRBD1. Germline V lookup: CDR1 ENHRY, CDR2 SYGVKD. V gave up 6 bases and J gave up 1 base; unmatched junction bases: 1. The CDR3 is made up of 14 amino acids. In DNA, the CDR3 is TGTGCCATCAGGGACAGGGGAAGCAATCAGCCCCAGCATTTT. It specifies CAIRDRGSNQPQHF.

Note on this clone: A read error may produce the germline difference seen at one junction end. This sample also contains other DNA sequences that code for the same CDR3. The V and J genes are TRBV7-2 and TRBJ1-5; the D gene is possibly TRBD1 (5 bases). CDR1 SGHTA and CDR2 FQGNSA come from the germline V gene. The CDR3 runs to 15 residues. CDR3 region: CASSLALGGNQPQHF. Written as DNA, the CDR3 is TGTGCCAGCAGCTTAGCGCTGGGGGGAAATCAGCCCCAACATTTT.

Only one count was recorded for this clone. This chain joins TRBV27 and TRBJ2-1; D tentatively reads TRBD1 or TRBD2 (5 bases each). Deletions cut 2 bases from V and 7 bases from J, with 9 bases between. The CDR3 extends over 13 amino acids. The germline V gene encodes CDR1 MNHEY and CDR2 SMNVEV (reference sequence). The CDR3: CASSLGTGNEQFF. The DNA for the CDR3 is TGTGCCAGCAGTTTAGGGACGGGGAATGAGCAGTTCTTC.

In its sample, this clone was seen once. The rearrangement joins TRBV7-2 to TRBJ2-5; tentative D call: TRBD1 (6 bases). Trimming left V 5 bases short and J 0 bases short, with 16 bases between. The CDR3 consists of 16 residues. Germline V CDR1 and CDR2: SGHTA, FQGNSA. The CDR3 region has the DNA TGTGCCAGCAGCCAGGGAGAGGGGGAGTACCAAGAGACCCAGTACTTC. Its protein product is CASSQGEGEYQETQYF.

On this clone itself: The conserved phenylalanine or tryptophan is not found at the CDR3 terminus, so this likely reflects a read error. The limits of the CDR3 on the DNA are not certain, so only TCRdb's listed CDR3 is given. This chain uses TRBV14 with TRBJ1-2. The germline V gene encodes CDR1 SGHDN and CDR2 FVKESK. The CDR3 is 12 amino acids in total, end residues counted. The CDR3 loop reads CASSQEVGRCLN.

This chain uses TRBV7-9 with TRBJ2-5; 8 bases align to TRBD2. CDR3 length: 16 residues. With V trimmed by 4 bases and J by 4 bases, 11 bases remained unmatched. The germline V gene encodes CDR1 SEHNR and CDR2 FQNEAQ (reference sequence). CDR3 in amino acids: CASSSSRGAEGETQYF. Here the CDR3 DNA reads TGTGCCAGCAGCTCCTCGCGGGGGGCGGAGGGAGAGACCCAGTACTTC. Variable domain in full (rest from reference TRBV7-9 and TRBJ2-5): DTGVSQNPRHKITKRGQNVTFRCDPISEHNRLYWYRQTLGQGPEFLTYFQNEAQLEKSRLLSDRFSAERPKGSFSTLEIQRTEQGDSAMYLCASSSSRGAEGETQYFGPGTRLLVL.

The rearrangement uses TRBV11-3 and TRBJ2-7; 7 nucleotides match TRBD1. J gave up 2 bases and V 3 bases, and 4 bases lay outside the gene matches. This CDR3 contains 14 residues. Germline CDR1 and CDR2: SGHNT and YENEEA. The DNA of the CDR3 is TGTGCCAGCAGCTTCGGACAGGCCCCCTACGAGCAGTACGTC. This gives the protein CASSFGQAPYEQYV.

This clone has a handful of counts. The V and J genes are TRBV9 and TRBJ1-4; D is uncertain. Trimming removed 3 bases at V and 7 bases at J, with 4 bases between. The CDR3 loop spans 11 amino acids. Germline V CDR1 and CDR2: SGDLS, YYNGEE. This CDR3 is CASSGGEKLFF. The CDR3 region has the DNA TGTGCCAGCAGCGGCGGTGAAAAACTGTTTTTT.

The chain couples TRBV5-1 to TRBJ1-5; perhaps TRBD1 as D (6 bases). V lost 6 bases and J lost 3, with 13 bases in between. CDR1 and CDR2 (germline): SGHRS, YFSETQ. The CDR3 spans 14 residues. CDR3 nucleotide sequence: TGCGCCAGCAAGGAAGGGGGGGACAATCAGCCCCAGCATTTT. Translated, it gives CASKEGGDNQPQHF.

The chain employs TRBV18 and TRBJ2-5, with D tentatively TRBD2 (6 bases). V lost 5 bases and J 5 bases, leaving 12 bases between the germline ends. Germline CDR1 is KGHSH and CDR2 is LQKENI. The CDR3 is 13 residues long. The CDR3 loop is CASSGGLLETQYF. The CDR3 DNA sequence: TGTGCCAGCTCAGGGGGACTCTTGGAGACCCAGTACTTC.